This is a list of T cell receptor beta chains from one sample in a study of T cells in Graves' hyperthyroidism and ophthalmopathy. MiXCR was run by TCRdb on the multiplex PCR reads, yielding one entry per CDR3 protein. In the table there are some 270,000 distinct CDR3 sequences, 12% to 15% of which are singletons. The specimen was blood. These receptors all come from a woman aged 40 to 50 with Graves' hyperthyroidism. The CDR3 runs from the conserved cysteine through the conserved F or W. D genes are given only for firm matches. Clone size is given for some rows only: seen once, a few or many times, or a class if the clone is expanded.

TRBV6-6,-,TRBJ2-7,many,CASSYGAEPEEQYF,TGTGCCAGCAGTTACGGGGCGGAGCCCGAAGAGCAGTACTTC
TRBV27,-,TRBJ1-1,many,CASSPGGSVMNTEAFF,TGTGCCAGCAGTCCGGGGGGATCTGTCATGAACACTGAAGCTTTCTTT
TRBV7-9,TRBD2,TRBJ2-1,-,CASSRGLAGENEQFF,TGTGCCAGCAGCCGGGGACTAGCGGGAGAAAATGAGCAGTTCTTC
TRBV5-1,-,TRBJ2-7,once,CASSLGGQDEQYF,TGCGCCAGCAGCTTGGGGGGGCAGGACGAGCAGTACTTC
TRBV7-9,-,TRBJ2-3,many,CASSLRRVWSSTDTQYF,TGTGCCAGCAGCTTACGTCGAGTGTGGAGTAGCACAGATACGCAGTATTTT
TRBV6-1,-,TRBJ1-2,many,CASSSRTGPNYGYTF,TGTGCCAGCAGTTCGCGGACGGGCCCTAACTATGGCTACACCTTC
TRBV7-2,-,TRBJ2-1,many,CASSQWVESDNEQFF,TGTGCCAGCAGCCAATGGGTAGAATCCGACAATGAGCAGTTCTTC
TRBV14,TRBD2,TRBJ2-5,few,CASSTLAGYETQYF,TGTGCCAGCAGCACTCTAGCGGGGTACGAGACCCAGTACTTC
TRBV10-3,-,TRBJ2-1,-,CAISERAGTSGNEQFF,TGTGCCATCAGTGAAAGGGCCGGGACTTCTGGCAATGAGCAGTTCTTC
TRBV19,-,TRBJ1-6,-,CASSIIAKGGSPLHF,TGTGCCAGTAGTATCATCGCAAAGGGCGGTTCACCCCTCCACTTT
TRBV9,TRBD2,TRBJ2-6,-,CASSVYPGRASGANVLTF,TGTGCCAGCAGCGTATACCCCGGGAGGGCCTCTGGGGCCAACGTCCTGACTTTC
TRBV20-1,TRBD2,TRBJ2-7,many,CSAREVSGSSAYEQYF,TGCAGTGCGCGAGAGGTCAGCGGGAGCTCTGCCTACGAGCAGTACTTC
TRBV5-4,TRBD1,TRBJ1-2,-,CASSLGQGADYGYTF,TGTGCCAGCAGCTTGGGCCAGGGGGCTGATTATGGCTACACCTTC
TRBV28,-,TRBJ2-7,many,CASSSTEEQYF,TGTGCCAGCAGTTCGACGGAGGAGCAGTACTTC
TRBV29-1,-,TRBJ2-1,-,CSVEGSEGKQFF,TGCAGCGTTGAAGGATCCGAGGGAAAGCAGTTCTTC
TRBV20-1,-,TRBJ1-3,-,CSATRPGGAFGNTIDF,TGCAGTGCGACCCGCCCGGGGGGCGCATTTGGAAACACCATAGATTTT
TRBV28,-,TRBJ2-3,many,CASSLSTPILGDTQYF,TGTGCCAGCAGTTTATCTACACCTATCCTAGGAGATACGCAGTATTTT
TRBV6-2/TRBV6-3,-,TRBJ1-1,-,CASSYQARIEAFF,TGTGCCAGCAGTTACCAGGCCCGCATTGAAGCTTTCTTT
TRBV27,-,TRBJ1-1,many,CASSINKRGNTEAFF,TGTGCCAGCAGTATCAATAAACGGGGGAACACTGAAGCTTTCTTT
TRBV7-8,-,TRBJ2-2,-,CASSSTWPGNTGELFF,TGTGCCAGCAGCTCGACATGGCCGGGGAACACCGGGGAGCTGTTTTTT
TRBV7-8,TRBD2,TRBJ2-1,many,CASSLVTGGLNEQFF,TGTGCCAGCAGCTTAGTGACGGGAGGGCTCAATGAGCAGTTCTTC
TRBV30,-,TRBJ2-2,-,CAWSEGLAGELFF,TGTGCCTGGAGTGAAGGATTGGCCGGGGAGCTGTTTTTT
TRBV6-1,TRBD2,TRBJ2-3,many,CASSPLGAGVLDTQYF,TGTGCCAGCAGTCCTCTCGGGGCGGGGGTCTTAGATACGCAGTATTTT
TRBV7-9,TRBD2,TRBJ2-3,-,CASSESGGVAGTQYF,TGTGCCAGCAGCGAAAGCGGGGGGGTCGCAGGTACGCAGTATTTT
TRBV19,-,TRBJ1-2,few,CASSPEKGFYGYTF,TGTGCCAGTAGTCCAGAAAAGGGCTTTTATGGCTACACCTTC
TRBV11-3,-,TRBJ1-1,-,CASSTRWSENTEAFF,TGTGCCAGCAGCACCCGGTGGAGCGAGAACACTGAAGCTTTCTTT
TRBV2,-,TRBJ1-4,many,CASRLTGTNEKLFF,TGTGCCAGCAGGCTGACAGGAACTAATGAAAAACTGTTTTTT
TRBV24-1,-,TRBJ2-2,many,CATSDSGRSQELFF,TGTGCCACCAGTGATTCGGGCCGATCACAGGAGCTGTTTTTT
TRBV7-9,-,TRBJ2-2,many,CASSLNGELFF,TGTGCCAGCAGCTTAAACGGGGAGCTGTTTTTT
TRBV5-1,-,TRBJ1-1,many,CASSLQGGAEAFF,TGCGCCAGCAGCTTGCAGGGAGGGGCTGAAGCTTTCTTT
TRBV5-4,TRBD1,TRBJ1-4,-,CASSDEPGRGEKLFF,TGTGCCAGCAGCGATGAACCTGGCAGGGGGGAAAAACTGTTTTTT
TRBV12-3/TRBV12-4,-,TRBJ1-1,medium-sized,CASSRDMNTEAFF,TGTGCCAGCAGTAGGGACATGAACACTGAAGCTTTCTTT
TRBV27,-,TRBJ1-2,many,CASRRGAALESHYGYTF,TGTGCCAGCCGCCGGGGGGCAGCGCTTGAAAGTCACTATGGCTACACCTTC
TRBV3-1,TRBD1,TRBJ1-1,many,CASSQENRGAFF,TGTGCCAGCAGCCAAGAGAACAGGGGCGCTTTCTTT
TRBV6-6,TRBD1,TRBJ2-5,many,CASSYSGTERGTQYF,TGTGCCAGCAGTTACTCGGGGACAGAGAGGGGGACCCAGTACTTC
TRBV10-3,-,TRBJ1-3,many,CAISEGSWDTIYF,TGTGCCATCAGTGAAGGCTCCTGGGACACCATATATTTT
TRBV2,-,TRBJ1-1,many,CATDTGWVNTEAFF,TGTGCCACCGACACAGGGTGGGTGAACACTGAAGCTTTCTTT
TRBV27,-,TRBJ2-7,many,CASSLYMAYEQYF,TGTGCCAGCAGTTTATATATGGCCTACGAGCAGTACTTC
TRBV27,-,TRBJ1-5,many,CASSQLARRNQPQHF,TGTGCCAGCAGTCAGCTCGCCCGAAGGAATCAGCCCCAGCATTTT
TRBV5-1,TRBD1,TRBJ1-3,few,CASSLSGQGRNTIYF,TGCGCCAGCAGCTTGTCTGGACAGGGTAGAAACACCATATATTTT
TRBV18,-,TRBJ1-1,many,CASTTTENTEAFF,TGTGCCAGCACGACGACGGAAAACACTGAAGCTTTCTTT
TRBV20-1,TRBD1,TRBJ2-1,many,CSANDRGRRNSYNEQFF,TGCAGTGCCAACGACAGGGGTCGGCGGAACTCCTACAATGAGCAGTTCTTC
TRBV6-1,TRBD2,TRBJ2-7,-,CASSDKLAGTLPTYEQYF,TGTGCCAGCAGTGATAAACTAGCGGGAACCCTACCTACCTACGAGCAGTACTTC
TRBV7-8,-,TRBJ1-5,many,CASSPPGGQPQHF,TGTGCCAGCAGCCCACCGGGAGGTCAGCCCCAGCATTTT
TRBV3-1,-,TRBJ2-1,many,CASSQVTGVSNNEQFF,TGTGCCAGCAGCCAAGTAACGGGAGTGAGCAACAATGAGCAGTTCTTC
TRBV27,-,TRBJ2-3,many,CASSLIGYADTQYF,TGTGCCAGCAGCCTTATCGGGTACGCAGATACGCAGTATTTT
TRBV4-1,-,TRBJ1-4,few,CASSQDGGRMWEKLFF,TGCGCCAGCAGCCAAGATGGGGGCCGGATGTGGGAAAAACTGTTTTTT
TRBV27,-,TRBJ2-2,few,CASSFRPVGTGELFF,TGTGCCAGCAGTTTTCGGCCGGTTGGCACCGGGGAGCTGTTTTTT
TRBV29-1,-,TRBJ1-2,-,CSDRTPGGHYGYTF,TGCAGCGATCGGACACCCGGGGGGCACTATGGCTACACCTTC
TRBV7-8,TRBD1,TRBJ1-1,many,CASSLLTGVNTEAFF,TGTGCCAGCAGCCTCTTGACAGGGGTGAACACTGAAGCTTTCTTT
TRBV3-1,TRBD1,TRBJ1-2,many,CASGHGQGIVGYTF,TGTGCCAGTGGACATGGACAGGGGATAGTTGGCTACACCTTC
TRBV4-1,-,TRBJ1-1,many,CASSQEKRTEAFF,TGCGCCAGCAGCCAAGAAAAGAGGACTGAAGCTTTCTTT
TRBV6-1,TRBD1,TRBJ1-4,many,CASRKGQTTNEKLFF,TGTGCCAGCAGGAAGGGACAGACAACTAATGAAAAACTGTTTTTT
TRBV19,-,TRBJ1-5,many,CASSKEDYSNQPQHF,TGTGCCAGTAGTAAGGAGGATTATAGCAATCAGCCCCAGCATTTT
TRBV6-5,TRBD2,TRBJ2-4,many,CASSYGPSGRENIQYF,TGTGCCAGCAGTTACGGTCCTAGCGGGAGGGAAAACATTCAGTACTTC
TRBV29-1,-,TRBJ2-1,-,CSVCYEQFF,TGCAGCGTTTGTTATGAGCAGTTCTTC
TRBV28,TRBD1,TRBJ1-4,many,CASSIRQGLSEKLFF,TGTGCCAGCAGCATACGACAGGGACTAAGTGAAAAACTGTTTTTT
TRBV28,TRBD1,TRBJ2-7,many,CASSFPGQGHLEQYF,TGTGCCAGCAGTTTCCCGGGACAGGGGCACCTCGAGCAGTACTTC
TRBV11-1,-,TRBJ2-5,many,CASSTESETQYF,TGTGCCAGCAGCACCGAGTCGGAGACCCAGTACTTC
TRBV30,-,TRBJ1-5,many,CAWGVGGNQPQHF,TGTGCCTGGGGAGTCGGAGGCAATCAGCCCCAGCATTTT